One sample yielded the 30 T cell receptor beta chains listed below, sequenced in a study of blood T cell repertoires in COVID-19. The protocol was immunoSEQ multiplex PCR, while the TCRdb copy is restricted to in-frame clones and leaves out a portion. The data show some 280,000 clones, with about 89% seen just once and approximately 13% held by the top ten. Sequencing input: peripheral blood. These receptor sequences come from a woman aged 60 to 75 with acute or convalescent COVID-19.

This clone was seen once. The rearrangement links TRBV5-8 to TRBJ2-1; D is perhaps TRBD1 (6 bases). The V end was cut by 1 base, the J end by 1 base, with 9 bases between. The CDR3 runs 15 residues. Germline V lookup: CDR1 SGHTS, CDR2 YDEGEE. CDR3 region: CASSLTGKSYNEQFF. CDR3 sequence (DNA): TGTGCCAGCAGCTTGACAGGGAAGTCCTACAATGAGCAGTTCTTC.

V gene TRBV29-1 combines with J gene TRBJ2-3; the D gene is possibly TRBD1 (6 bases). V shed 5 bases and J shed 4 bases, with 13 bases lying between them. CDR3 size: 13 residues. Per germline, CDR1 SQVTM and CDR2 ANQGSEA. CDR3 sequence (DNA): TGCAGCGTTACCAGGGGCCCCGCAGATACGCAGTATTTT. This translates into CSVTRGPADTQYF.

There are a few counts of this clone. The J gene is TRBJ1-5, the V gene TRBV15; D remains unclear. Germline V gene lookup returns CDR1 LNHNV and CDR2 YYDKDF (reference sequence). Trimming shortened V by 4 bases and J by 6 bases, and 22 bases separated the two germline ends. CDR3 length: 17 amino acids. The chain's CDR3 is CATSIRRGALFGQPQHF. The CDR3, as DNA: TGTGCCACCAGCATCCGACGTGGAGCCCTATTCGGTCAGCCCCAGCATTTT.

Here the CDR3 DNA reads TGTGCCTGGGACCCTCAGGGGAACACCATATATTTT. Translation: CAWDPQGNTIYF. V is TRBV30 and J is TRBJ1-3; tentative D call: TRBD1 (6 bases). Looked up from germline, CDR1 is GTSNPN and CDR2 is SVGIG (reference sequence). Trimming removed 5 bases from V and 7 bases from J, with 12 bases in between. The length of the CDR3 is 12 residues.

The chain uses TRBV5-8 and TRBJ2-7, with D perhaps TRBD1 (5 bases). There are 15 residues in the CDR3. Germline assignment: CDR1 SGHTS and CDR2 YDEGEE. The ends were cut back, 4 bases at V and 0 bases at J, with 14 bases in the middle. In DNA, the CDR3 is TGTGCCAGCAGCACAGGTACTCTTAGCTCCTACGAGCAGTACTTC. Translated: CASSTGTLSSYEQYF.

This sequence joins TRBV7-9 and TRBJ1-3; 8 bases map to TRBD1. CDR1 and CDR2 (germline): SEHNR, FQNEAQ (reference sequence). Trimming removed 4 bases from V and 3 bases from J; junction bases left unmatched: 8. The CDR3 runs to 16 residues. CDR3 protein: CASSYMQGAYGNTIYF. CDR3 nucleotide sequence: TGTGCCAGCAGCTATATGCAGGGGGCTTATGGAAACACCATATATTTT.

The chain combines TRBV5-1 with TRBJ1-5; TRBD1 agrees at 10 bases. V dropped 4 bases and J dropped 1; count of bases not matched to a gene: 2. This CDR3 is 15 amino acids long. CDR1 is SGHRS, CDR2 YFSETQ, per germline. The DNA of the CDR3 is TGCGCCAGCAGCCCGGGACAGGGGAGCAATCAGCCCCAGCATTTT. Translating it yields CASSPGQGSNQPQHF.

This sequence joins TRBV27 and TRBJ1-1; 7 bases agree with TRBD1. CDR1 is MNHEY and CDR2 is SMNVEV in the germline V gene (reference sequence). The CDR3 sequence is 12 residues long. The V and J ends lost 3 bases and 7 bases, in that order; junction bases with no gene match: 2. This chain's CDR3 is CASSFRQGEAFF. The CDR3 region has the DNA TGTGCCAGCAGTTTCCGACAGGGTGAAGCTTTCTTT.

The chain joins TRBV5-1 to TRBJ2-7, with TRBD1 identical over 9 bases. V lost 4 bases and J lost 5; bases outside the gene matches: 4. From germline, CDR1 is SGHRS and CDR2 YFSETQ. This CDR3 has 13 amino acids. In DNA, the CDR3 is TGCGCCAGCAGCGGCAACAGGGGGCACGAGCAGTACTTC. Translation gives CASSGNRGHEQYF.

A word on this clone: This CDR3 is also generated by other DNA sequences in the sample. The chain couples TRBV7-2 to TRBJ2-1; 8 nucleotides align to TRBD2. Germline V lookup: CDR1 SGHTA, CDR2 FQGNSA. After removal of 0 bases from V and 4 bases from J, the junction contained 2 bases not matched to a gene. The CDR3 has 15 amino acids. The chain's CDR3 is CASSLASGTYNEQFF. CDR3 DNA sequence: TGTGCCAGCAGCTTAGCTAGCGGGACGTACAATGAGCAGTTCTTC.

CDR3 loop: CASSIGVTGLSQPQHF. CDR3 DNA: TGTGCCAGTAGTATAGGGGTGACAGGGCTATCTCAGCCCCAGCATTTT. The chain carries TRBV19 and TRBJ1-5; 7 bases are a match to TRBD1. The germline gives CDR1 LNHDA, CDR2 SQIVND (reference sequence). The CDR3 spans 16 residues. V trimming: 1 base; J trimming: 6 bases; junction bases outside the gene matches: 9. The full variable domain, completed using reference TRBV19 and TRBJ1-5, is DGGITQSPKYLFRKEGQNVTLSCEQNLNHDAMYWYRQDPGQGLRLIYYSQIVNDFQKGDIAEGYSVSREKKESFPLTVTSAQKNPTAFYLCASSIGVTGLSQPQHFGDGTRLSIL.

The rearrangement joins TRBV6-5 to TRBJ2-1; 9 positions agree with TRBD2. The CDR3 spans 13 residues. Germline lookup yields CDR1 MNHEY and CDR2 SVGAGI. J gave up 10 bases and V 4 bases, and 5 bases lay outside the gene matches. The CDR3 DNA follows: TGTGCCAGCAGTTGGACGCTAGCGGGGGAGCAGTTCTTC. Residues: CASSWTLAGEQFF.

The chain joins TRBV6-5 to TRBJ1-2; 8 bases are shared with TRBD1. V dropped 7 bases and J dropped 4; count of bases not matched to a gene: 8. CDR1 and CDR2 (germline): MNHEY, SVGAGI. The CDR3 loop spans 14 amino acids. CDR3 sequence: CASTPRDRSYGYTF. CDR3 coding DNA: TGTGCCAGCACTCCCCGGGACAGGTCCTATGGCTACACCTTC.

This rearrangement joins TRBV6-6 to TRBJ1-5; 7 bases fit TRBD1. Germline lookup yields CDR1 MNHNY and CDR2 SVGAGI (reference sequence). The CDR3 has 15 amino acids. V trimming: 5 bases; J trimming: 4 bases; junction bases outside the gene matches: 8. CDR3 DNA: TGTGCCAGCAGTGACAGGGTGATCGGGAATCAGCCCCAGCATTTT. Translated, it gives CASSDRVIGNQPQHF.

The V call is TRBV28, the J call TRBJ1-2; TRBD1 is a possible D gene (6 bases). Trimming shortened V by 2 bases and J by 1 base, and 23 bases separated the two germline ends. CDR3 size: 19 residues. Germline V lookup: CDR1 MDHEN, CDR2 SYDVKM. The CDR3 nucleotides read TGTGCCAGCAGTTTAAACCCTTTTGAATTAGGACAGCATAACTATGGCTACACCTTC. This translates into CASSLNPFELGQHNYGYTF.

This clone was recorded only once. This sequence joins TRBV28 and TRBJ1-6, with D perhaps TRBD1 (6 bases). This CDR3 contains 15 residues. V was clipped by 3 bases and J by 7 bases, with 13 bases between them. In germline, CDR1 is MDHEN, CDR2 SYDVKM. The CDR3 loop is CASSFGITGNSPLHF. DNA of the CDR3: TGTGCCAGCAGTTTCGGTATAACAGGGAATTCACCCCTCCACTTT.

The chain carries TRBV7-2 and TRBJ2-3; TRBD1 matches 11 bases. The CDR3 has 16 amino acids. J lost 9 bases, V lost 4 bases, and 12 bases had no gene match. The germline V gene encodes CDR1 SGHTA and CDR2 FQGNSA. In nucleotides, the CDR3 is TGTGCCAGCAGCTCCTTTGGGACAGGGGGAGGTTTCACGCAGTATTTT. It encodes CASSSFGTGGGFTQYF.

The gene calls are TRBV21-1 and TRBJ2-7; the listed D gene, TRBD1, was not tested against the DNA. TRBV21-1 is listed as a pseudogene. The CDR3 sequence is 19 residues long. CDR3 protein: CASSKFRDRGLLETYEQYF. The CDR3 region has the DNA TGTGCCAGCAGCAAATTCCGGGACAGGGGCCTTCTGGAAACCTACGAGCAGTACTTC.

The chain links TRBV27 to TRBJ2-3; 8 bases fit TRBD2. CDR1 is MNHEY, CDR2 SMNVEV, per germline (reference sequence). This CDR3 spans 14 amino acids. After removal of 7 bases from V and 8 bases from J, the junction contained 11 bases not matched to a gene. CDR3 nucleotides: TGTGCCAGCACCCCAGGCAGCGGGGGAGGTACGCAGTATTTT. Its translation: CASTPGSGGGTQYF.

In the case of this clone: Relative to the germline gene, one junction end is altered; a read error may explain this. The chain carries TRBV15 and TRBJ1-6; D is perhaps TRBD1 (5 bases). The CDR3 totals 14 residues. The V gene's germline CDR1 is LNHNV and CDR2 YYDKDF (reference sequence). The CDR3 loop is CATRSWGEDSPLHF. The CDR3 region has the DNA TGTGCCACCCGCAGCTGGGGGGAGGATTCACCCCTCCACTTT.

The chain couples TRBV7-2 to TRBJ2-5; tentative D call: TRBD2 (6 bases). The germline gives CDR1 SGHTA, CDR2 FQGNSA. The V end was cut by 5 bases, the J end by 1 base, with 20 bases between. The CDR3 has 17 residues. The CDR3 region has the DNA TGTGCCAGCAGCGGCCCTCTGACTCGGGGGTTCCAAGAGACCCAGTACTTC. Translated, it gives CASSGPLTRGFQETQYF.

This sequence joins TRBV2 and TRBJ2-1; weak D call: TRBD2 (6 bases). CDR1 is SNHLY, CDR2 FYNNEI, per germline. The CDR3 spans 14 residues. V was pared by 8 bases and J by 4 bases, with 15 bases between. CDR3 sequence reads: CASLGGGEYNEQFF. CDR3 coding DNA: TGTGCCAGCCTTGGAGGAGGGGAGTACAATGAGCAGTTCTTC.

The chain has TRBV27 and TRBJ2-3, with a possible D match to TRBD1 (6 bases). Germline V gene lookup returns CDR1 MNHEY and CDR2 SMNVEV (reference sequence). CDR3 size: 15 residues. The V end lost 6 bases, the J end lost 1 base, and 14 bases lay between the germline ends. This CDR3 is CASSLTGTRTDTQYF. The CDR3 DNA reads TGTGCCAGCAGCCTAACAGGGACCCGCACAGATACGCAGTATTTT.

This sequence joins TRBV18 and TRBJ1-3; D ambiguous. The V gene lost 2 bases and the J gene lost 0 bases, with 5 bases spanning the gap. CDR1 KGHSH and CDR2 LQKENI come from the germline V gene. The CDR3 totals 14 residues. The CDR3, as DNA: TGTGCCAGCTCACCAAAGCCCTCTGGAAACACCATATATTTT. This gives the protein CASSPKPSGNTIYF.

The V and J genes are TRBV3-1 (or the pseudogene TRBV3-2) and TRBJ2-7, with TRBD2 matching over 7 bases. Trimming took 0 bases from V and 9 from J; bases not matched to a gene: 17. The germline gives CDR1 LGHDT, CDR2 YNNKEL (reference sequence). CDR3 size: 17 residues. The CDR3 DNA sequence: TGTGCCAGCAGCCAAGAAGTGGGGGGGATGGGTCTACGAGGGCAGTACTTC. It yields the protein CASSQEVGGMGLRGQYF.

As regards this clone: At the DNA level, this CDR3 is encoded by other sequences in the same sample as well. V and J are TRBV5-1 and TRBJ1-1; D is uncertain. Looked up from germline, CDR1 is SGHRS and CDR2 is YFSETQ. The V and J ends lost 0 bases and 0 bases respectively, with 6 bases between them. This CDR3 contains 14 residues. The CDR3 here is CASSLGQVNTEAFF. Written as DNA, the CDR3 is TGCGCCAGCAGCTTGGGACAAGTGAACACTGAAGCTTTCTTT.

The CDR3 sequence: CASSVAEGARNSPLHF. The CDR3 DNA follows: TGTGCCAGCAGCGTAGCCGAGGGGGCGCGTAATTCACCCCTCCACTTT. The chain carries TRBV9 and TRBJ1-6; 7 bases match TRBD1. V was clipped by 0 bases and J by 6 bases; unmatched bases: 6. The germline gives CDR1 SGDLS, CDR2 YYNGEE. This CDR3 contains 16 residues.

V usage is TRBV11-3 and J usage is TRBJ1-4; 7 positions agree with TRBD1. V dropped 5 bases and J dropped 8; count of bases not matched to a gene: 11. This CDR3 region has 15 residues. CDR1 SGHNT and CDR2 YENEEA come from the germline V gene. Here the CDR3 DNA reads TGTGCCAGCAGCCGGAGTGGGGACAGCGGCGAAAAACTGTTTTTT. Encoded protein: CASSRSGDSGEKLFF.

V is TRBV7-9 and J is TRBJ1-5, with D perhaps matching TRBD1 (6 bases). This CDR3 spans 15 amino acids. Germline V gives CDR1 SEHNR, CDR2 FQNEAQ (reference sequence). The V and J ends lost 1 base and 5 bases respectively, with 12 bases between them. The DNA for the CDR3 is TGTGCCAGCAGCTTAGATTCGGACAGTCATCAGCCCCAGCATTTT. This encodes CASSLDSDSHQPQHF.

The rearrangement uses TRBV7-3 and TRBJ2-1; tentative D call: TRBD2 (5 bases). V lost 2 bases, J lost 5 bases, and 10 bases lay in between. The CDR3 is 14 residues long. Germline CDR1 is SGHTA and CDR2 is FQGTGA. This CDR3 reads CASSLVAGNNEQFF. The CDR3 DNA sequence: TGTGCCAGCAGCTTAGTAGCCGGGAACAATGAGCAGTTCTTC.